This section outlines one TCR beta chain sequence together with its context. What it recognizes is unknown. The data stem from a study of response to subunit inactivated influenza vaccine. General study results and limits: Each seasonal flu vaccination may recruit only limited new T cells, authors suggested.

TCRdb reprocessed the RT-PCR reads via MiXCR and lists one record per CDR3 protein. The table lists approximately 500,000 distinct CDR3 sequences, 10% to 15% of them singletons. This CDR3 has 16 amino acids. CDR1 KGHSH and CDR2 LQKENI come from the germline V gene. V was cut by 0 bases and J by 1 base, with 9 bases left in between. This sequence originates from a man aged 50-60 years who received an inactivated influenza vaccine. The V gene is TRBV18, the J gene TRBJ2-2; a possible D gene is TRBD1 (5 bases). The starting material was PBMCs from blood, obtained roughly 46 days after vaccination. This CDR3 is CASSPPGLLNTGELFF. CDR3 sequence (DNA): TGTGCCAGCTCACCACCGGGGCTCCTGAACACCGGGGAGCTGTTTTTT. Using reference TRBV18 and TRBJ2-2 for the parts outside the CDR3, the full variable domain is NAGVMQNPRHLVRRRGQEARLRCSPMKGHSHVYWYRQLPEEGLKFMVYLQKENIIDESGMPKERFSAEFPKEGPSILRIQQVVRGDSAAYFCASSPPGLLNTGELFFGEGSRLTVL.